The clone carrying this TCR beta chain was counted many times. Time point indicated: longitudinal time-point 3. From 2 million PBMCs stored at -80 C, the unsorted libraries were generated. This entry comes from a study of neurological immune-mediated disorders. Overall study: About 90% of the 34 multiple sclerosis patients had relapsing-remitting disease; 3 had secondary progressive.

The CDR3 contains 16 residues. Germline CDR1 SGHVS, CDR2 FQNEAQ. Germline trimming cut 4 bases from V and 3 bases from J; bases unmatched to any gene: 9. The authors made cDNA by 5'RACE with 10-nucleotide random UMIs. Sequencing runs each yielded over 190 million TCR-beta sequences from 15-18 subjects. Each CDR3 protein is one row after TCRdb ran MiXCR on the 5' RACE reads. The data hold about 81,000 distinct CDR3 sequences, with under 4.5% observed a single time. The chain uses TRBV7-8 and TRBJ2-5; 9 positions match TRBD1. This TCR was recovered from a woman aged 60-75 years with multiple sclerosis. The material sequenced was PBMCs. The CDR3 DNA follows: TGTGCCAGCAGCTCACGGGACAGGGTCGTAAAAGAGACCCAGTACTTC. Amino acids: CASSSRDRVVKETQYF.